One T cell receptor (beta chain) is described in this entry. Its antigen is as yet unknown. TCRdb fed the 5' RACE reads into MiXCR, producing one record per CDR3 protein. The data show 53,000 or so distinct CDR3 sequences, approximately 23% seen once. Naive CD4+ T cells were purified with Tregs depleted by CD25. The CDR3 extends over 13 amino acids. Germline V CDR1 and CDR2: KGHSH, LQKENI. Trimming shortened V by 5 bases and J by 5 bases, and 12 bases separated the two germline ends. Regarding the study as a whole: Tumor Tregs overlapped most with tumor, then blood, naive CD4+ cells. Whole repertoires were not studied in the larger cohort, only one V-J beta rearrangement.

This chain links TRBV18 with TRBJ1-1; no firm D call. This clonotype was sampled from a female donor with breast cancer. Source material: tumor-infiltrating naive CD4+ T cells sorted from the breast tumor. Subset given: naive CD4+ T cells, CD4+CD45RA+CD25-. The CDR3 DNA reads TGTGCCAGCTCAGTAAGGGCCGGGACTGAAGCTTTCTTT. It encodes CASSVRAGTEAFF.